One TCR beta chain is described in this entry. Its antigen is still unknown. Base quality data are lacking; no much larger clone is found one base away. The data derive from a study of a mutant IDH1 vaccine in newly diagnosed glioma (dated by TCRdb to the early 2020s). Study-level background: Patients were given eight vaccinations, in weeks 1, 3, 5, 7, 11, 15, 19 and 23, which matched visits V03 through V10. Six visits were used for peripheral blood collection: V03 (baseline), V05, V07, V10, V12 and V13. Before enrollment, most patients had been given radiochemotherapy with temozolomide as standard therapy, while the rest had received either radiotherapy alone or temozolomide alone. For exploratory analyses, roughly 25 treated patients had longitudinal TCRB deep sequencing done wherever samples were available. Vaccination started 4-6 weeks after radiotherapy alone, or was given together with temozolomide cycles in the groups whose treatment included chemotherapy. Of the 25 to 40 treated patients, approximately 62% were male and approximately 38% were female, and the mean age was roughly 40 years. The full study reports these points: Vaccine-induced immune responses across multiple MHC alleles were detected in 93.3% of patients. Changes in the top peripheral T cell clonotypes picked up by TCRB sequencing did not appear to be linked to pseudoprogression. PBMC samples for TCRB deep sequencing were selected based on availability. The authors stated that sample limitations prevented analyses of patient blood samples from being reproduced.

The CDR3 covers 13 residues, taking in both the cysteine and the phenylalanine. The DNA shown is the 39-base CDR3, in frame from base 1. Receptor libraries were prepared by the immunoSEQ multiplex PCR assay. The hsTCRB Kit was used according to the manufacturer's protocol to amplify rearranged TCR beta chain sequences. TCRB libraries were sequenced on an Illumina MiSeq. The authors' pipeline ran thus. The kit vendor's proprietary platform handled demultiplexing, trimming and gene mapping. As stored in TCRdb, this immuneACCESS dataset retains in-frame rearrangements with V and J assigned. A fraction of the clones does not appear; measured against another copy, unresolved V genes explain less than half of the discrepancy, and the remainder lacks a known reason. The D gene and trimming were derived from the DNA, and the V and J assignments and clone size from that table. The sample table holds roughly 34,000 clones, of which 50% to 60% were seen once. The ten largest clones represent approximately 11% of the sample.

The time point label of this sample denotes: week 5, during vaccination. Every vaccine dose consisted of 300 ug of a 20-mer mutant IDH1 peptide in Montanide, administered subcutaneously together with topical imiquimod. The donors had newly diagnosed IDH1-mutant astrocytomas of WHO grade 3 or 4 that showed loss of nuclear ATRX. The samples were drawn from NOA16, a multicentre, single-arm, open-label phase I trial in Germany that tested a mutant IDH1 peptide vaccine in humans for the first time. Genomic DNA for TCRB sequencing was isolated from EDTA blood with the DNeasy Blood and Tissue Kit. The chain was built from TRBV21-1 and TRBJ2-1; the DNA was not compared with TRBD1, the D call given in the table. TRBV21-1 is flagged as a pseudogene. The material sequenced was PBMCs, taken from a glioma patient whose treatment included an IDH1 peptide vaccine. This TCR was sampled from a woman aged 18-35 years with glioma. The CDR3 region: CASSKAAGPSKFF. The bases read TGTGCCAGCAGCAAAGCGGCAGGGCCGAGCAAGTTCTTC.